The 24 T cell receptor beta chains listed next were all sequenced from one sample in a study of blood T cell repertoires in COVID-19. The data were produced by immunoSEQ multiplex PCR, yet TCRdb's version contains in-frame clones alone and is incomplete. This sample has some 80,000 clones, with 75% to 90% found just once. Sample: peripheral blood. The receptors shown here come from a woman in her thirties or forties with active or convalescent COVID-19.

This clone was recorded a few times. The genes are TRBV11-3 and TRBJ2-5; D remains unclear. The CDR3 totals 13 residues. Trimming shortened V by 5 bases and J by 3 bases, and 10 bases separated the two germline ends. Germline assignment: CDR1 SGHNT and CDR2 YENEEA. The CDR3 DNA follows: TGTGCCAGCAGCCCAAGATTAGAAGAGACCCAGTACTTC. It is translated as CASSPRLEETQYF.

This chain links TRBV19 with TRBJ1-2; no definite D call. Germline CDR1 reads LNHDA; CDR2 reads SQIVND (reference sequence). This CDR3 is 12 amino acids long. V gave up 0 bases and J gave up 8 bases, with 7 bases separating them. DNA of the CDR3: TGTGCCAGTAGTATAGATCAGGAAGGCTACACCTTC. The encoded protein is CASSIDQEGYTF.

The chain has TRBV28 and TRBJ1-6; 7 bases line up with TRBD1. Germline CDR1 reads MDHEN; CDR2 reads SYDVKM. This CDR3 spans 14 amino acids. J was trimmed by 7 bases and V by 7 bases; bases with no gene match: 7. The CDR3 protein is CASNTGTVNSPLHF. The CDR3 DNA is TGTGCCAGCAATACTGGGACAGTAAATTCACCCCTCCACTTT.

CDR3: CASSYLEVDTQYF. The CDR3 region has the DNA TGTGCCAGCAGTTACCTAGAGGTGGATACGCAGTATTTT. This chain joins TRBV6-2 or TRBV6-3 and TRBJ2-3; D is uncertain. The CDR3 runs 13 residues. Germline V gene data show CDR1 as MNHEY and CDR2 as SVGEGT. The V gene lost 2 bases and the J gene lost 6 bases, with 9 bases spanning the gap.

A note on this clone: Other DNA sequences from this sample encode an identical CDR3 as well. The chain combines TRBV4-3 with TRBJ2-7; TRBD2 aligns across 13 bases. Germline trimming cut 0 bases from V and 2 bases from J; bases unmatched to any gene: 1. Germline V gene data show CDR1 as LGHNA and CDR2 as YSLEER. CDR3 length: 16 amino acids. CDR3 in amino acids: CASSQELAGGPYEQYF. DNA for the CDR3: TGCGCCAGCAGCCAAGAACTAGCGGGAGGGCCCTACGAGCAGTACTTC.

The CDR3 protein is CASSELEVAGELFF. As DNA, the CDR3 is TGTGCCAGCAGTGAATTGGAGGTTGCCGGGGAGCTGTTTTTT. This chain connects TRBV25-1 to TRBJ2-2; D is perhaps TRBD2 (5 bases). V was shortened by 1 base and J by 6 bases, with 9 bases between the two germline ends. The length of the CDR3 is 14 residues. Germline-derived CDR1 and CDR2 are MGHDK and SYGVNS.

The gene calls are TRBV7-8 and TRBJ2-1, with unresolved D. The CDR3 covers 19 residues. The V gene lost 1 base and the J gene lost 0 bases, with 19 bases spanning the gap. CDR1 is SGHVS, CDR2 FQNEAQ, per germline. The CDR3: CASSLVRVFAEHSYNEQFF. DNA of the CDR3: TGTGCCAGCAGCTTAGTGCGCGTCTTCGCGGAGCACTCCTACAATGAGCAGTTCTTC.

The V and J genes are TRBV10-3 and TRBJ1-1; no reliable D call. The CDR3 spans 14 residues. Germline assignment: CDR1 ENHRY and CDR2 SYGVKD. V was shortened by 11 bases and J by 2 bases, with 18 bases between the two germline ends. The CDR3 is CAVRVSGPNTEAFF. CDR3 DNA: TGTGCCGTAAGAGTTTCAGGTCCCAACACTGAAGCTTTCTTT.

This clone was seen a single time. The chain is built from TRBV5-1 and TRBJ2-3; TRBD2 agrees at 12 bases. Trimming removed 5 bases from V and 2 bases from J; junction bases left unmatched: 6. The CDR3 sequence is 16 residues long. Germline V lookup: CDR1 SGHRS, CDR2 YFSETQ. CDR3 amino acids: CASRGGLAGTTDTQYF. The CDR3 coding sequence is TGCGCCAGCAGAGGCGGACTAGCGGGGACCACAGATACGCAGTATTTT.

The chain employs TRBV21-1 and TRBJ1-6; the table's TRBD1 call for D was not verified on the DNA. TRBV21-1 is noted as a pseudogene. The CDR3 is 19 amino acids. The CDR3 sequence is CASSKELPSVTGMNSPLHF. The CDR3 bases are TGTGCCAGCAGCAAAGAGCTCCCGAGTGTGACAGGGATGAATTCACCCCTCCACTTT.

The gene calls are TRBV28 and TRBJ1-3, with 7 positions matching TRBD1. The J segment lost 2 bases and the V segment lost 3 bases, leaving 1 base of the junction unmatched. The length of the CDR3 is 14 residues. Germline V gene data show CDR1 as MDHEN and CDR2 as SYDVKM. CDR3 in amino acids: CASSFGTAGNTIYF. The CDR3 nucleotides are TGTGCCAGCAGTTTCGGGACAGCTGGAAACACCATATATTTT. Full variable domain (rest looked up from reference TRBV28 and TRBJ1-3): DVKVTQSSRYLVKRTGEKVFLECVQDMDHENMFWYRQDPGLGLRLIYFSYDVKMKEKGDIPEGYSVSREKKERFSLILESASTNQTSMYLCASSFGTAGNTIYFGEGSWLTVV.

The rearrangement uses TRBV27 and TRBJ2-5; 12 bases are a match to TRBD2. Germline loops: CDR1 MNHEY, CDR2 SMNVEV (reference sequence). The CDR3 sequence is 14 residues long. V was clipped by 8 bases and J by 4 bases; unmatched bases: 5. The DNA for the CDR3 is TGTGCCAGCCTACCGACTAGCGGGGGAGAGACCCAGTACTTC. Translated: CASLPTSGGETQYF.

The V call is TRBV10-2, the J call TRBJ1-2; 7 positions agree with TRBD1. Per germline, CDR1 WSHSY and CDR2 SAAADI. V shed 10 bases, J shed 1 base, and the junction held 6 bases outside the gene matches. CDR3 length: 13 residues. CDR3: CATTTGRNYGYTF. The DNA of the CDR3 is TGCGCCACAACGACAGGGCGTAACTATGGCTACACCTTC.

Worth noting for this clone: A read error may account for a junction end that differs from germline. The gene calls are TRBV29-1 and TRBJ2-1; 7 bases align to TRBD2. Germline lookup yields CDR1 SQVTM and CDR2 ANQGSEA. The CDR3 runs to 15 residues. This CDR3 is CIVGDAGDVSNEQFF. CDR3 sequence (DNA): TGTATCGTAGGGGACGCGGGAGATGTAAGCAATGAGCAGTTCTTC.

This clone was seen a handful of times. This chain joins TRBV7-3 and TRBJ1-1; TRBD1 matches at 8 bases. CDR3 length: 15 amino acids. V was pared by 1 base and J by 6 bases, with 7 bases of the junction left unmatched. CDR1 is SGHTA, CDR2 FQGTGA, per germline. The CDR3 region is CASSLSQTGDAEAFF. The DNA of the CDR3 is TGTGCCAGCAGCTTAAGCCAGACAGGGGACGCTGAAGCTTTCTTT.

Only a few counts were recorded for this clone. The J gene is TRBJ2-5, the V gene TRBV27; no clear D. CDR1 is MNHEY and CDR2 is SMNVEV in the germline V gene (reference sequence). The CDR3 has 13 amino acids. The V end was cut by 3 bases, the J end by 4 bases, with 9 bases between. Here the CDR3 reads CASSFAARETQYF. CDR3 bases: TGTGCCAGCAGTTTTGCGGCGCGAGAGACCCAGTACTTC.

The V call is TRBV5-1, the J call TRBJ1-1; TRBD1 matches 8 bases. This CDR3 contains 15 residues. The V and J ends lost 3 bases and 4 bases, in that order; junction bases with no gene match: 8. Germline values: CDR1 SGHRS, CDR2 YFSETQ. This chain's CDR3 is CASSSRGPWGTEAFF. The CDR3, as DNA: TGCGCCAGCAGCTCCAGGGGGCCTTGGGGCACTGAAGCTTTCTTT.

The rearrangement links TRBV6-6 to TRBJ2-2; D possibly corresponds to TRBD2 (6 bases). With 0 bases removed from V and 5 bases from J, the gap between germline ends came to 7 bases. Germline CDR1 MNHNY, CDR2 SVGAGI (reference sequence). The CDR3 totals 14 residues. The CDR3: CASSYSGGTGELFF. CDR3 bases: TGTGCCAGCAGTTACTCGGGAGGAACCGGGGAGCTGTTTTTT.

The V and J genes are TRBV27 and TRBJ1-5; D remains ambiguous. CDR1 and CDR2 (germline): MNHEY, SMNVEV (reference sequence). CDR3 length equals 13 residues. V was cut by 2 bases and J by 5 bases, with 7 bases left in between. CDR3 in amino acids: CASSLIGYQPQHF. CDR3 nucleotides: TGTGCCAGCAGTTTAATCGGTTATCAGCCCCAGCATTTT.

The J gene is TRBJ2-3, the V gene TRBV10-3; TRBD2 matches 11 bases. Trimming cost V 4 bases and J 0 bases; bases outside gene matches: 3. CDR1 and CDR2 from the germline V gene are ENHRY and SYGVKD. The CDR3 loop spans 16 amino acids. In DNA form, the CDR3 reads TGTGCCATCAGTGCAGGGACTAGCGGTAGCACAGATACGCAGTATTTT. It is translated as CAISAGTSGSTDTQYF.

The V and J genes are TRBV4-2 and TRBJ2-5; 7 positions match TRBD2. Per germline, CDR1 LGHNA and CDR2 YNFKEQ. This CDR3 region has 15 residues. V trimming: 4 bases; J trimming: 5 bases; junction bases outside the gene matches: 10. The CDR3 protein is CASSPLGREGETQYF. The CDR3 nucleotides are TGTGCCAGCAGCCCTTTAGGCAGGGAGGGGGAGACCCAGTACTTC.

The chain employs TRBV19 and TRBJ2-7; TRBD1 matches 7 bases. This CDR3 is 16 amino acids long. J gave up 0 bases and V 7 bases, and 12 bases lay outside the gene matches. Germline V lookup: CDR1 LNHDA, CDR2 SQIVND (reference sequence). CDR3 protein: CASTQSGTANSYEQYF. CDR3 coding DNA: TGTGCCAGTACCCAATCAGGGACAGCAAACTCCTACGAGCAGTACTTC.

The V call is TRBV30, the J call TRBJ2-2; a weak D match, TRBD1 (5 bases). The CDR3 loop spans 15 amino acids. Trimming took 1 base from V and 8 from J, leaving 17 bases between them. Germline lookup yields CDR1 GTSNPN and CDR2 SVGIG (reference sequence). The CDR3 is CAWSARETIKGELFF. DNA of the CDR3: TGTGCCTGGAGTGCCAGGGAAACAATTAAAGGGGAGCTGTTTTTT.

CDR3 protein: CASSPGLEQFF. The CDR3 DNA is TGTGCCAGCAGCCCAGGACTCGAGCAGTTCTTC. V is TRBV5-8 and J is TRBJ2-1; D might be TRBD2 (5 bases). CDR3 length: 11 amino acids. CDR1 is SGHTS, CDR2 YDEGEE, per germline. Trimming cost V 4 bases and J 10 bases, with 9 bases left between them.